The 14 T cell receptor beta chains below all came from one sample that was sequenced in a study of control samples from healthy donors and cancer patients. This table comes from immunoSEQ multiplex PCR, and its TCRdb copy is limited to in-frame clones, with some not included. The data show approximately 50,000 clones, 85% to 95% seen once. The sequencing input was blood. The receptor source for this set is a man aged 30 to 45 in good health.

The CDR3 here is CASSLVGADYGYTF. In DNA form, the CDR3 reads TGTGCCAGCAGCTTAGTGGGCGCCGACTATGGCTACACCTTC. The chain carries TRBV7-2 and TRBJ1-2; D remains unclear. The CDR3 has 14 amino acids. Looked up from germline, CDR1 is SGHTA and CDR2 is FQGNSA. Trimming pared 1 base from V and 3 bases from J, leaving 9 bases between.

CDR3 nucleotide sequence: TGTGCCAGCAGCGTCTCCGACAGGGTGAGCACAGATACGCAGTATTTT. Translation gives CASSVSDRVSTDTQYF. The chain uses TRBV9 and TRBJ2-3; TRBD1 matches 7 bases. The CDR3 spans 16 residues. The germline V gene encodes CDR1 SGDLS and CDR2 YYNGEE. J lost 0 bases, V lost 2 bases, and 6 bases had no gene match.

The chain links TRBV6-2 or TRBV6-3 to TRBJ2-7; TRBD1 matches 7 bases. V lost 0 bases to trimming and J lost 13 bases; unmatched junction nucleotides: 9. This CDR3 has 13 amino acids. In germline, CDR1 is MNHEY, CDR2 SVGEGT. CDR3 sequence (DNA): TGTGCCAGCAGTTACTCGAGGGGGACAGCTTGTTACTTC. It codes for CASSYSRGTACYF.

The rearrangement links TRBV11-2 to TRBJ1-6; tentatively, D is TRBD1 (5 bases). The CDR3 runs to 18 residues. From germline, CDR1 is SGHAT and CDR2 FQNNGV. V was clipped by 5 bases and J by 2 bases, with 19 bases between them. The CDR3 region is CASSAPRMGGTYNSPLHF. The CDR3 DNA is TGTGCCAGCAGCGCTCCGCGGATGGGGGGAACCTATAATTCACCCCTCCACTTT.

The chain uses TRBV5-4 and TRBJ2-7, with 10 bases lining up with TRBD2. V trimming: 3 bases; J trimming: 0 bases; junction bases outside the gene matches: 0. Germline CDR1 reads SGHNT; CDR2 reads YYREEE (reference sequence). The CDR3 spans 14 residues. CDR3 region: CASSSSGSSYEQYF. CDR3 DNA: TGTGCCAGCAGCTCTAGCGGGAGCTCCTACGAGCAGTACTTC.

CDR3 nucleotide sequence: TGTGCCACCAGTCCTCCGGGGAACAATGAGCAGTTCTTC. Protein sequence: CATSPPGNNEQFF. The chain links TRBV15 to TRBJ2-1; the D gene is possibly TRBD2 (5 bases). This CDR3 has 13 residues. CDR1 LNHNV and CDR2 YYDKDF come from the germline V gene (reference sequence). V was pared by 6 bases and J by 5 bases, with 11 bases between. Complete variable domain (other parts from reference TRBV15 and TRBJ2-1): DAMVIQNPRYQVTQFGKPVTLSCSQTLNHNVMYWYQQKSSQAPKLLFHYYDKDFNNEADTPDNFQSRRPNTSFCFLDIRSPGLGDTAMYLCATSPPGNNEQFFGPGTRLTVL.

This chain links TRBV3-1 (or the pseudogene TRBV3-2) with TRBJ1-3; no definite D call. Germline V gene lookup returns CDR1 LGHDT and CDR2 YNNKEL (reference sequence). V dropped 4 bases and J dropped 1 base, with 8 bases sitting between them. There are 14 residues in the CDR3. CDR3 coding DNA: TGTGCCAGCAGCCCGTCTGGGTCTGGAAACACCATATATTTT. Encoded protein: CASSPSGSGNTIYF.

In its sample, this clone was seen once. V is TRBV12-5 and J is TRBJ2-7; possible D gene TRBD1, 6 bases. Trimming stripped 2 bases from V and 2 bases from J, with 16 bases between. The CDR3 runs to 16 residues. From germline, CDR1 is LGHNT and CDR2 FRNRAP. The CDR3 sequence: CASGLWQGRFPYEQYF. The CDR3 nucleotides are TGTGCTAGTGGTTTGTGGCAGGGGCGATTCCCCTACGAGCAGTACTTC.

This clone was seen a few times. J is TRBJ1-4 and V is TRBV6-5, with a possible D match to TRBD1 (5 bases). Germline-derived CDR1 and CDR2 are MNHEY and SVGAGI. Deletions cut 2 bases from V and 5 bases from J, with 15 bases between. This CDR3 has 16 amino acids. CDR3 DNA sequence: TGTGCCAGCAGTTACGCCGGGGGAGGAGGGAATGAAAAACTGTTTTTT. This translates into CASSYAGGGGNEKLFF.

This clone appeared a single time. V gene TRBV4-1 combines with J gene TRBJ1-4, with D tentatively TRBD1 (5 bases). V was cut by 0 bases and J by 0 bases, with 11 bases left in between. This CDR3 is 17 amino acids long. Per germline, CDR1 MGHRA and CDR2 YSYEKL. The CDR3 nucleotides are TGCGCCAGCAGCCAAGACCCCAGGGCTGCAACTAATGAAAAACTGTTTTTT. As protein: CASSQDPRAATNEKLFF.

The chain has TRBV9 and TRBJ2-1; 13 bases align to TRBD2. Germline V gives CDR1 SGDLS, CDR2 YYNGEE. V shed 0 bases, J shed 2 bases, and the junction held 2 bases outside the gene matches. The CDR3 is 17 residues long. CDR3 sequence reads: CASSVVGTSGTYNEQFF. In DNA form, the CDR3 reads TGTGCCAGCAGCGTAGTCGGGACTAGCGGGACCTACAATGAGCAGTTCTTC.

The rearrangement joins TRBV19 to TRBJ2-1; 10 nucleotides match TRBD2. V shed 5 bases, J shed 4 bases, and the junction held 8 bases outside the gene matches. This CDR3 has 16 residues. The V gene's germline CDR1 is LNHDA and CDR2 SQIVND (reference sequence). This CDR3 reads CASSSLPSGGYNEQFF. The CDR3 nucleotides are TGTGCCAGTAGTTCCCTCCCTAGCGGGGGTTACAATGAGCAGTTCTTC.

As DNA, the CDR3 is TGTGCCTGGGATCTAAGACAGGGACGAGAAAAACTGTTTTTT. Translating it yields CAWDLRQGREKLFF. The V gene is TRBV30, the J gene TRBJ1-4, with TRBD1 matching 7 bases. This CDR3 region has 14 residues. J lost 8 bases, V lost 5 bases, and 11 bases had no gene match. The germline V gene encodes CDR1 GTSNPN and CDR2 SVGIG (reference sequence).

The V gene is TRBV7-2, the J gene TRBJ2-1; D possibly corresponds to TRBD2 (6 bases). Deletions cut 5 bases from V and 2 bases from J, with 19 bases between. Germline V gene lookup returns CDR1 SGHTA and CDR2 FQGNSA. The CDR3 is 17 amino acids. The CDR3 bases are TGTGCCAGCAGCCCAAGCCGCCGGACTACAACCTACAATGAGCAGTTCTTC. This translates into CASSPSRRTTTYNEQFF.